These 12 T cell receptor beta chains share one sample of origin, sequenced in a study of cytomegalovirus exposure and HLA in healthy donors. Profiling relied on immunoSEQ multiplex PCR, and the TCRdb table lists in-frame clones only, not all of them. The sample carries some 45,000 clones, approximately 90% recorded once. The sequencing input was PBMCs. Source of these receptors: a man aged 18 to 29 in good health and CMV-seronegative.

This sequence joins TRBV7-2 and TRBJ2-3, with TRBD2 identical over 9 bases. With V trimmed by 2 bases and J by 8 bases, 5 bases remained unmatched. The CDR3 length is 14 residues. Germline values: CDR1 SGHTA, CDR2 FQGNSA. CDR3 region: CASSLSLAGRTQYF. As DNA, the CDR3 is TGTGCCAGCAGCTTAAGTCTAGCGGGACGTACGCAGTATTTT.

Notes on this clone: At one end the junction does not follow the germline gene, possibly because of a read error. The DNA of the CDR3 is TGTGCCAGCAGTTTCCTCCAGGGACACCCACGCTTC. This encodes CASSFLQGHPRF. The rearrangement links TRBV6-5 to TRBJ2-7; perhaps TRBD1 as D (6 bases). Germline V gene data show CDR1 as MNHEY and CDR2 as SVGAGI. The CDR3 runs 12 residues.

The chain couples TRBV5-1 to TRBJ2-5, with 14 bases identical to TRBD2. V shed 5 bases and J 5 bases; nucleotides not matched to a gene: 8. Germline V gives CDR1 SGHRS, CDR2 YFSETQ. There are 16 residues in the CDR3. CDR3: CASSRTSGRTGETQYF. The CDR3, as DNA: TGCGCCAGCAGTAGGACTAGCGGGAGGACCGGGGAGACCCAGTACTTC.

This chain uses TRBV7-9 with TRBJ2-7; the match to TRBD2 covers 9 bases. CDR3 length: 15 residues. The germline V gene encodes CDR1 SEHNR and CDR2 FQNEAQ (reference sequence). The J segment lost 6 bases and the V segment lost 1 base, leaving 7 bases of the junction unmatched. CDR3 nucleotides: TGTGCCAGCAGCTTAGTCCGCGGGGGGGCTTTCGAGCAGTACTTC. Amino acid sequence: CASSLVRGGAFEQYF.

The CDR3 DNA follows: TGTGCCAGCAGCTCAGGGACTGAGGCCACTCCCCAGTTCTTC. Translating it yields CASSSGTEATPQFF. The chain employs TRBV7-3 and TRBJ2-1, with D maybe TRBD2 (6 bases). The CDR3 totals 14 residues. Per the germline V gene, CDR1 is SGHTA and CDR2 is FQGTGA. Trimming removed 4 bases at V and 13 bases at J, with 20 bases between.

The rearrangement uses TRBV11-2 and TRBJ2-6; D is perhaps TRBD2 (6 bases). Trimming took 6 bases from V and 2 from J, leaving 14 bases between them. CDR1 is SGHAT, CDR2 FQNNGV, per germline. The length of the CDR3 is 16 residues. The CDR3 region has the DNA TGTGCCAGCAGTCCTCTCCGGGGGACTGGGGCCAACGTCCTGACTTTC. It codes for CASSPLRGTGANVLTF.

V and J are TRBV19 and TRBJ2-7, with 8 bases that match TRBD1. The CDR3 runs to 14 residues. After removal of 4 bases from V and 3 bases from J, the junction contained 5 bases not matched to a gene. Per germline, CDR1 LNHDA and CDR2 SQIVND (reference sequence). CDR3 DNA: TGTGCCAGTAGTAAGGCAGGGGGCTTCTACGAGCAGTACTTC. Residues: CASSKAGGFYEQYF.

The chain joins TRBV9 to TRBJ1-2; 12 positions match TRBD1. V lost 7 bases to trimming and J lost 1 base; unmatched junction nucleotides: 8. The CDR3 covers 16 residues. The germline V gene encodes CDR1 SGDLS and CDR2 YYNGEE. CDR3 DNA sequence: TGTGCCAGCTCCGCCGGGACAGGGGGCTATAACTATGGCTACACCTTC. It specifies CASSAGTGGYNYGYTF.

The CDR3, as DNA: TGTGCCAGCAGTCTTCGACAACAGGGGAGAGGTGAAAAACTGTTTTTT. It is translated as CASSLRQQGRGEKLFF. The chain carries TRBV27 and TRBJ1-4; 7 bases line up with TRBD1. Per the germline V gene, CDR1 is MNHEY and CDR2 is SMNVEV (reference sequence). The CDR3 contains 16 residues. V gave up 5 bases and J gave up 7 bases; unmatched junction bases: 13. The complete variable domain, with remaining parts taken from reference TRBV27 and TRBJ1-4, reads EAQVTQNPRYLITVTGKKLTVTCSQNMNHEYMSWYRQDPGLGLRQIYYSMNVEVTDKGDVPEGYKVSRKEKRNFPLILESPSPNQTSLYFCASSLRQQGRGEKLFFGSGTQLSVL.

The chain recombines TRBV18 with TRBJ2-2, with 9 positions matching TRBD1. The CDR3 is 15 amino acids. CDR1 KGHSH and CDR2 LQKENI come from the germline V gene. Losses at the gene ends were 3 bases for V and 7 bases for J; bases not matched to a gene: 6. The CDR3: CASSPGQGFIGELFF. CDR3 DNA: TGTGCCAGCTCACCGGGACAGGGTTTTATCGGGGAGCTGTTTTTT.

V gene TRBV19 combines with J gene TRBJ1-6; D not certain. V gave up 7 bases and J gave up 7 bases, with 14 bases separating them. Germline CDR1 and CDR2: LNHDA and SQIVND (reference sequence). The CDR3 loop spans 14 amino acids. The CDR3, as DNA: TGTGCCAGTACCGAGATTGCCGGGAATTCACCCCTCCACTTT. It encodes CASTEIAGNSPLHF.

The chain uses TRBV7-9 and TRBJ2-7; 9 bases are shared with TRBD2. The trim removed 3 bases at V and 3 bases at J, leaving 6 bases unmatched. Germline lookup yields CDR1 SEHNR and CDR2 FQNEAQ (reference sequence). This CDR3 is 15 amino acids long. This CDR3 is CASSFNSGRIYEQYF. The CDR3, as DNA: TGTGCCAGCAGCTTTAATAGCGGGAGAATCTACGAGCAGTACTTC. Variable domain in full (rest from reference TRBV7-9 and TRBJ2-7): DTGVSQNPRHKITKRGQNVTFRCDPISEHNRLYWYRQTLGQGPEFLTYFQNEAQLEKSRLLSDRFSAERPKGSFSTLEIQRTEQGDSAMYLCASSFNSGRIYEQYFGPGTRLTVT.